The next 22 T cell receptor beta chains were all read from a single sample in a study of blood T cell repertoires in COVID-19. This table comes from immunoSEQ multiplex PCR, and its TCRdb copy is limited to in-frame clones, with some not included. The sample contains 200,000 to 250,000 clones, roughly 84% of which appear only once. Source material: peripheral blood. Receptors originate from a man aged 25 to 45 with active or convalescent COVID-19.

The chain recombines TRBV5-1 with TRBJ1-2, with D tentatively TRBD1 (6 bases). This CDR3 has 14 amino acids. Germline V CDR1 and CDR2: SGHRS, YFSETQ. Trimming took off 1 base at V and 4 bases at J, with 11 bases between the two ends. CDR3 DNA sequence: TGCGCCAGCAGCTTGACAGGGCTGGCCTATGGCTACACCTTC. This encodes CASSLTGLAYGYTF.

The V and J genes are TRBV6-5 and TRBJ2-7; D unresolved. Germline V gene sequence: CDR1 MNHEY, CDR2 SVGAGI. V was pared by 2 bases and J by 0 bases, with 11 bases between. The CDR3 covers 15 residues. The CDR3 DNA is TGTGCCAGCAGTTACAGCGCGTCATTCTCCTACGAGCAGTACTTC. Its protein product is CASSYSASFSYEQYF.

This clone was picked up a small number of times. The chain couples TRBV18 to TRBJ2-7; 7 nucleotides match TRBD1. The V gene end was trimmed by 5 bases and the J gene end by 1 base; junction bases not matched to a gene: 8. This CDR3 contains 15 residues. CDR1 is KGHSH and CDR2 is LQKENI in the germline V gene. The CDR3 loop reads CASSSTGTDSYEQYF. The CDR3 nucleotides read TGTGCCAGCTCATCAACCGGGACAGATTCCTACGAGCAGTACTTC.

V and J are TRBV3-1 (or the pseudogene TRBV3-2) and TRBJ2-1; tentative D call: TRBD1 (6 bases). V was pared by 5 bases and J by 7 bases, with 18 bases between. From germline, CDR1 is LGHDT and CDR2 YNNKEL (reference sequence). This CDR3 region has 15 residues. The DNA of the CDR3 is TGTGCCAGCAGCTCCCGACAGGCGGTCTCTAATGAGCAGTTCTTC. Translation gives CASSSRQAVSNEQFF.

The V call is TRBV3-1 (or the pseudogene TRBV3-2), the J call TRBJ1-6; TRBD1 matches at 9 bases. CDR1 and CDR2 from the germline V gene are LGHDT and YNNKEL (reference sequence). Trimming cost V 4 bases and J 8 bases; bases outside gene matches: 12. The CDR3 extends over 17 amino acids. This CDR3 reads CASSRGERRDRDSPLHF. CDR3 nucleotide sequence: TGTGCCAGCAGCCGGGGGGAACGCCGGGACAGGGATTCACCCCTCCACTTT.

The V call is TRBV5-4, the J call TRBJ2-7; TRBD1 matches at 8 bases. The CDR3 spans 15 residues. Unmatched junction bases numbered 5, after V lost 1 base and J lost 2 bases. Germline CDR1 reads SGHNT; CDR2 reads YYREEE (reference sequence). CDR3 protein: CASSLSGTGPYEQYF. CDR3 nucleotide sequence: TGTGCCAGCAGCTTGTCAGGGACAGGCCCCTACGAGCAGTACTTC.

The rearrangement joins TRBV18 to TRBJ1-5; 7 bases align to TRBD1. The CDR3 sequence is 15 residues long. Trimming took 5 bases from V and 1 from J; bases not matched to a gene: 5. The germline V gene encodes CDR1 KGHSH and CDR2 LQKENI. As DNA, the CDR3 is TGTGCCAGCTCAAGGGGGCCAGGGAGCAATCAGCCCCAGCATTTT. Translation: CASSRGPGSNQPQHF.

This chain links TRBV2 with TRBJ2-6; no definite D call. With 5 bases removed from V and 2 bases from J, the gap between germline ends came to 4 bases. Germline V gene sequence: CDR1 SNHLY, CDR2 FYNNEI. The CDR3 covers 13 residues. The CDR3 DNA reads TGTGCCAGCAGTTCGGCTGGGGCCAACGTCCTGACTTTC. As protein: CASSSAGANVLTF.

This clone was detected only a few times. The CDR3 region has the DNA TGTGCCAGCAGCCTCTCGGTGGATGGCTACACCTTC. This sequence encodes CASSLSVDGYTF. The genes are TRBV28 and TRBJ1-2; the D is unclear. This CDR3 is 12 amino acids long. CDR1 is MDHEN, CDR2 SYDVKM, per germline. V dropped 6 bases and J dropped 6 bases, with 11 bases sitting between them.

CDR3 sequence (DNA): TGTGCCAGCAGCCAAGAGCTGGGACTCACGAACACTGAAGCTTTCTTT. Translating gives CASSQELGLTNTEAFF. V is TRBV4-2 and J is TRBJ1-1; TRBD1 might be the D (5 bases). Germline-derived CDR1 and CDR2 are LGHNA and YNFKEQ. The V gene lost 0 bases and the J gene lost 1 base, with 12 bases spanning the gap. The CDR3 contains 16 residues.

The V call is TRBV14, the J call TRBJ1-2; TRBD1 might be the D (6 bases). This CDR3 has 17 amino acids. Germline lookup yields CDR1 SGHDN and CDR2 FVKESK. The ends were cut back, 4 bases at V and 6 bases at J, with 24 bases in the middle. The CDR3 region is CASSRRAQGRDTNGYTF. DNA for the CDR3: TGTGCCAGCAGCCGCCGGGCGCAGGGGCGCGATACCAATGGCTACACCTTC.

The chain joins TRBV15 to TRBJ1-4; D remains ambiguous. V lost 0 bases and J 7 bases, leaving 24 bases between the germline ends. CDR1 is LNHNV, CDR2 YYDKDF, per germline (reference sequence). The CDR3 sequence is 19 residues long. The CDR3 DNA reads TGTGCCACCAGCAGAGATGGGCCGATTGAAGGGAGGAGGGTTGAAAAACTGTTTTTT. Translating gives CATSRDGPIEGRRVEKLFF. The full variable domain, rest sourced from reference TRBV15 and TRBJ1-4, is DAMVIQNPRYQVTQFGKPVTLSCSQTLNHNVMYWYQQKSSQAPKLLFHYYDKDFNNEADTPDNFQSRRPNTSFCFLDIRSPGLGDTAMYLCATSRDGPIEGRRVEKLFFGSGTQLSVL.

The V and J genes are TRBV5-1 and TRBJ2-2; 8 bases agree with TRBD1. Trimming removed 4 bases from V and 5 bases from J; junction bases left unmatched: 7. The germline V gene encodes CDR1 SGHRS and CDR2 YFSETQ. The CDR3 is 15 amino acids. The DNA of the CDR3 is TGCGCCAGCAGCGGACAGGGAGGAAGGACCGGGGAGCTGTTTTTT. Residues: CASSGQGGRTGELFF. Full variable domain (outside the CDR3, taken from reference TRBV5-1 and TRBJ2-2): KAGVTQTPRYLIKTRGQQVTLSCSPISGHRSVSWYQQTPGQGLQFLFEYFSETQRNKGNFPGRFSGRQFSNSRSEMNVSTLELGDSALYLCASSGQGGRTGELFFGEGSRLTVL.

V usage is TRBV7-2 and J usage is TRBJ1-1; the D gene is possibly TRBD1 (6 bases). The CDR3 extends over 14 amino acids. The V end was cut by 3 bases, the J end by 3 bases, with 11 bases between. Germline assignment: CDR1 SGHTA and CDR2 FQGNSA. DNA of the CDR3: TGTGCCAGCAGCTTGTCCGAGGGGGACACTGAAGCTTTCTTT. Translated: CASSLSEGDTEAFF. The variable domain in full, completed from reference TRBV7-2 and TRBJ1-1, reads GAGVSQSPSNKVTEKGKDVELRCDPISGHTALYWYRQSLGQGLEFLIYFQGNSAPDKSGLPSDRFSAERTGGSVSTLTIQRTQQEDSAVYLCASSLSEGDTEAFFGQGTRLTVV.

The chain combines TRBV30 with TRBJ1-2; the D gene is possibly TRBD1 (6 bases). CDR1 and CDR2 from the germline V gene are GTSNPN and SVGIG (reference sequence). The CDR3 consists of 14 residues. V lost 5 bases and J lost 8, with 21 bases in between. The CDR3 loop is CAWGGQRLIHGYTF. The CDR3 DNA reads TGTGCCTGGGGAGGACAGCGTTTGATCCACGGCTACACCTTC. Combining the CDR3 with reference TRBV30 and TRBJ1-2 gives the whole variable domain SQTIHQWPATLVQPVGSPLSLECTVEGTSNPNLYWYRQAAGRGLQLLFYSVGIGQISSEVPQNLSASRPQDRQFILSSKKLLLSDSGFYLCAWGGQRLIHGYTFGSGTRLTVV.

The genes are TRBV5-5 and TRBJ1-5; D unclear. The CDR3 length is 15 residues. CDR1 and CDR2 from the germline V gene are SGHKS and YYEKEE (reference sequence). V was clipped by 1 base and J by 4 bases, with 12 bases between them. The CDR3 is CASSLWVTENQPQHF. CDR3 coding DNA: TGTGCCAGCAGCTTGTGGGTAACAGAAAATCAGCCCCAGCATTTT.

This clone has a single count. V gene TRBV6-5 combines with J gene TRBJ2-7; maybe TRBD2 (5 bases). From germline, CDR1 is MNHEY and CDR2 SVGAGI. V lost 11 bases, J lost 3 bases, and 14 bases lay in between. The CDR3 totals 12 residues. The CDR3 reads CARMESGYEQYF. DNA of the CDR3: TGTGCCCGCATGGAGAGCGGCTACGAGCAGTACTTC.

The rearrangement links TRBV5-4 to TRBJ2-5; 11 positions agree with TRBD2. The V segment lost 3 bases and the J segment 5 bases; nucleotides outside the gene matches: 12. Germline CDR1 and CDR2: SGHNT and YYREEE (reference sequence). The CDR3 totals 17 residues. CDR3 amino acids: CASSYQNLAGGGETQYF. CDR3 sequence (DNA): TGTGCCAGCAGCTACCAAAACCTAGCGGGAGGAGGCGAGACCCAGTACTTC. The complete variable domain, with remaining parts taken from reference TRBV5-4 and TRBJ2-5, reads ETGVTQSPTHLIKTRGQQVTLRCSSQSGHNTVSWYQQALGQGPQFIFQYYREEENGRGNFPPRFSGLQFPNYSSELNVNALELDDSALYLCASSYQNLAGGGETQYFGPGTRLLVL.

The rearrangement links TRBV25-1 to TRBJ2-5, with TRBD2 matching over 16 bases. This CDR3 region has 16 residues. The V and J ends lost 4 bases and 5 bases, in that order; junction bases with no gene match: 4. Germline CDR1 reads MGHDK; CDR2 reads SYGVNS. The CDR3 DNA follows: TGTGCCAGCAGTGTGGGACTAGCGGGGGGGGTCGAGACCCAGTACTTC. This sequence encodes CASSVGLAGGVETQYF.

The chain combines TRBV19 with TRBJ1-5; tentative D call: TRBD1 (5 bases). The CDR3 covers 13 residues. V was clipped by 9 bases and J by 6 bases, with 15 bases between them. Germline values: CDR1 LNHDA, CDR2 SQIVND (reference sequence). CDR3 in amino acids: CASEGGAIQPQHF. The CDR3 coding sequence is TGTGCCAGCGAGGGCGGGGCAATTCAGCCCCAGCATTTT.

The rearrangement links TRBV28 to TRBJ1-2; D unresolved. Trimming shortened V by 3 bases and J by 5 bases, and 16 bases separated the two germline ends. This CDR3 spans 15 amino acids. Germline V CDR1 and CDR2: MDHEN, SYDVKM. CDR3 nucleotides: TGTGCCAGCAGTTTCGCGGCCCGGAAGGTTTATGGCTACACCTTC. Its translation is CASSFAARKVYGYTF.

V and J are TRBV7-9 and TRBJ2-7, with 8 bases matching TRBD2. Trimming at V came to 5 bases and at J to 0 bases, leaving 15 bases not matched to a gene. The CDR3 loop spans 18 amino acids. Germline V gene lookup returns CDR1 SEHNR and CDR2 FQNEAQ (reference sequence). The CDR3 here is CASSPSPGAGTSSYEQYF. The CDR3 coding sequence is TGTGCCAGCAGCCCGTCCCCGGGTGCCGGGACTAGCTCCTACGAGCAGTACTTC.